This TCR beta chain came from a study of vaccination and CD4 T cells after COVID-19. Study in general: Vaccinees got either two BNT162b2 doses or two mRNA-1273 doses.

Turning to this clonotype: Its matching antigen is unknown.

Treatment noted: roughly ten-day PBMC culture with coronavirus spike peptide pools or control peptides (ViraFEST assay). Researchers collected the unexposed donor's CD4+ T cells before the COVID-19 pandemic (2011-2018). Expanded clonotypes were found by TCR sequencing after peptide-pool stimulation (ViraFEST). Cells permitting, SARS-CoV-2 S/N served as probes for unexposed-donor CD4+ T cells, and four cold-coronavirus spikes did too. With 5 bases clipped from V and 6 bases from J, the junction kept 6 bases outside the gene matches. CDR3 length: 16 amino acids. CDR1 is SEHNR, CDR2 FQNEAQ, per germline (reference sequence). At the Johns Hopkins FTIC core, DNA taken from cultured CD4+ T cells was sequenced by way of the Oncomine TCR Beta short-read assay. It was cultured CD4+ T cells from which genomic DNA was extracted. Each CDR3 protein gets one entry after TCRdb re-called the PCR reads with MiXCR. The sample has more than 4,500 distinct CDR3 sequences; about two fifths are singletons.

The chain carries TRBV7-9 and TRBJ2-1, with 14 positions matching TRBD2. Sequencing input: CD4+ T cells from blood, cultured in vitro. The source of this sequence is a human donor in good health. As DNA, the CDR3 is TGTGCCAGCAGCCAACAAGGACTAGCGGGAGGCAATGAGCAGTTCTTC. Protein: CASSQQGLAGGNEQFF.